This T cell receptor (beta chain) was recovered during a study of cytotoxic CD8 clonotypes in ibrutinib-treated CLL. About the research overall: Productive templates averaged 255,043 per sample, and productive rearrangements 90,000 to 95,000.

The study, taken as a whole, reports: Public clonotypes, found uncommonly, either contracted or stayed stable on treatment. A rise in clonality was seen at ibrutinib response, and a fall back toward baseline was seen at progression.

Generated by immunoSEQ multiplex PCR, the TCRdb table keeps only in-frame clones and is missing some. The profile shows a few hundred thousand clones, over 60% of them singletons. Cryopreserved PBMCs supplied 2 to 2.5 micrograms of genomic DNA for TCR beta libraries. This CDR3 comprises 16 residues. Between the trimmed V and J ends, which lost 8 bases and 5 bases, there was a span of 24 bases. Germline CDR1 and CDR2: SGHNT and YENEEA. Turning to this clone: No antigen is known for it.

The TCR sequence derives from a human donor with chronic lymphocytic leukemia. The sample here was PBMCs, taken after 36 months of ibrutinib treatment. The chain is built from TRBV11-3 and TRBJ1-2, with D perhaps matching TRBD1 (5 bases). Written as DNA, the CDR3 is TGTGCCAGCGTAAAACCTCCGACCAGGGTCTGTTATGGCTACACCTTC. Encoded protein: CASVKPPTRVCYGYTF.